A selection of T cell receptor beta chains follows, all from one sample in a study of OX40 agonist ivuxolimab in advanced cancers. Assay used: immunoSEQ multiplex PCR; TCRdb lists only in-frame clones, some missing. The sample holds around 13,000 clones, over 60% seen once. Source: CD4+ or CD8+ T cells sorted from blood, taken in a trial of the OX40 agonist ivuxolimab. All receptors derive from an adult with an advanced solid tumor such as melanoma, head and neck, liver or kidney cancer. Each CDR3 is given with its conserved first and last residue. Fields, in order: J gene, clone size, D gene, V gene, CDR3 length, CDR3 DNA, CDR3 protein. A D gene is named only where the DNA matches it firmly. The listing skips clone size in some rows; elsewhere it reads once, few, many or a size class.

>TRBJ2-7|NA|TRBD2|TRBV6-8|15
TGTGCCAGCAGTTACACCGGGACTATAAGTTACGAGCAGTACTTC
CASSYTGTISYEQYF
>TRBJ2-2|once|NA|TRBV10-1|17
TGCGCCAGCAGTGAGTCGCGGGACAGCAAGAACACCGGGGAGCTGTTTTTT
CASSESRDSKNTGELFF
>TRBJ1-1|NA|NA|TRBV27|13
TGTGCCAGCAGCCCTGGGCGGGGGAATGAAGCTTTCTTT
CASSPGRGNEAFF
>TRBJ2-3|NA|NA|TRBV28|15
TGTGCCAGCAGTTTAGAGGGGCCTCTCACAGATACGCAGTATTTT
CASSLEGPLTDTQYF
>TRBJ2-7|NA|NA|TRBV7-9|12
TGTGCCAGCAGCCCTATAGGAGAGTTCCAGTACTTC
CASSPIGEFQYF
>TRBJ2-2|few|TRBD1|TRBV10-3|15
TGTGCCACCGGCGGACAGGGGGGAACGGGCGGGGAGCTGTTTTTT
CATGGQGGTGGELFF
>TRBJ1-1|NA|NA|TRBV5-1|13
TGCGCCAGCAGCTTGGGGGGGAACACTGAAGCTTTCTTT
CASSLGGNTEAFF
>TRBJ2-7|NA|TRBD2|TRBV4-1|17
TGCGCCAGCAGCCAAGAGCTAGCGGGAGAGGCTAGGTACGAGCAGTACTTC
CASSQELAGEARYEQYF
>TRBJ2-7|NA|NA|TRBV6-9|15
TGTGCCAGCAGCCCTATGACAGGAACTACCTACGAGCAGTACTTC
CASSPMTGTTYEQYF
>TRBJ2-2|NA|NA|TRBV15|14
TGTGCCACCTCCCGGGGCAGGGACACCGGGGAGCTGTTTTTT
CATSRGRDTGELFF
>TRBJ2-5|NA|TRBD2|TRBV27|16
TGTGCCAGCAGTTTGTTTAGCGGGGGGCAGACAGAGACCCAGTACTTC
CASSLFSGGQTETQYF
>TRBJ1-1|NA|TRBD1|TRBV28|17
TGTGCCAGCAGTGTACGTTGGGTCAGGGGGCTTGGCACTGAAGCTTTCTTT
CASSVRWVRGLGTEAFF
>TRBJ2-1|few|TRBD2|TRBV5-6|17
TGTGCCAGCACCCTTTCGGTGGTTCTAGCGGGTTACAATGAGCAGTTCTTC
CASTLSVVLAGYNEQFF
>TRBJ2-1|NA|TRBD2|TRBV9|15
TGTGCCAGCAGCGTAGTTAGCGGGGGGAGAAATGAGCAGTTCTTC
CASSVVSGGRNEQFF
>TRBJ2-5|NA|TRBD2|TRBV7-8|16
TGTGCCAGCAGCTTAGTGACTAGCGGGGGGGAAGAGACCCAGTACTTC
CASSLVTSGGEETQYF
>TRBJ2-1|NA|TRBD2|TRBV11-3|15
TGTGCCAGCAGTCCCACTAGCGCCTCATACAATGAGCAGTTCTTC
CASSPTSASYNEQFF
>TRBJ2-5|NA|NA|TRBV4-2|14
TGTGCCAGCAGCCAGGGGGGACAGCAAGAGACCCAGTACTTC
CASSQGGQQETQYF
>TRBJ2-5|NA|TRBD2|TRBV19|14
TGTGCCACCGGCGCTAGCGGGGATCAAGAGACCCAGTACTTC
CATGASGDQETQYF
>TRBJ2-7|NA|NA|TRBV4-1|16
TGCGCCAGCAGCCAAGTAGAACTGACCTCCTCCTACGAGCAGTACTTC
CASSQVELTSSYEQYF
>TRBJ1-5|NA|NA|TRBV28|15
TGTGCCAGCAGTTGGTTAAGGGGGGGCAATCAGCCCCAGCATTTT
CASSWLRGGNQPQHF
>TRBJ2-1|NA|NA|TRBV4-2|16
TGTGCCAGCAGCCAAGATTCAGGGCCCGGATACAATGAGCAGTTCTTC
CASSQDSGPGYNEQFF
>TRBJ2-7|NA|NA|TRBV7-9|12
TGTGCCAGCAGCCATACAGCCTACGAGCAGCACTTC
CASSHTAYEQHF
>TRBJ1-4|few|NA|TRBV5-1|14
TGCGCCAGCAGCCACGGGGCCGAGATCGGGAAACTGTTTTTT
CASSHGAEIGKLFF
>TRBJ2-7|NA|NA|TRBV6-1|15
TGTGCCAGCAGTGAAGTGACAGGTAGCTCCTACGAGCAGTACTTC
CASSEVTGSSYEQYF
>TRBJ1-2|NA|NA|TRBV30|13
TGTGCCTGGAGTGATTTCATCCACTATGGCTACACCTTC
CAWSDFIHYGYTF
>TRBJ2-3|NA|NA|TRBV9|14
TGTGCCAGCAGCGTAGCGGGTTCCACAGATACGCAGTATTTT
CASSVAGSTDTQYF
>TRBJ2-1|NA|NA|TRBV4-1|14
TGCGCCAGCAGCCAAGCCGGGACGGGTTTTGAGCAGTTCTTC
CASSQAGTGFEQFF
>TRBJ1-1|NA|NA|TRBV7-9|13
TGTGCCAGCAGCCAATCCGGGGAGCCCCTGGCTTTCTTT
CASSQSGEPLAFF
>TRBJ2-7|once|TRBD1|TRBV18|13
TGTGCCAGCTCCTCCGGGACAGCCTACGAGCAGTACTTC
CASSSGTAYEQYF
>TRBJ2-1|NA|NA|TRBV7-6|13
TGTGCCAGCAGAGCCACAGAGTACAATGAGCAGTTCTTC
CASRATEYNEQFF
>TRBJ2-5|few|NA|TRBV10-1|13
TGCGCCAGCAGTGAGGGGCCTGGAGAGACCCAGTACTTC
CASSEGPGETQYF
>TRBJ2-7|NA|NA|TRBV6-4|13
TGTGCCAGCAGTGACGGCCAGTCCTACGAGCAGTACTTC
CASSDGQSYEQYF
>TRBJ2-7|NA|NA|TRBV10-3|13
TGTGCCATCAGTGAGGGGGACCTCTACGAGCAGTACTTC
CAISEGDLYEQYF
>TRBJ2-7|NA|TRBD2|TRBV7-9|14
TGTGCCAGCAGCTTATTGTTTAGCGGGGGCGAGCAGTACTTC
CASSLLFSGGEQYF
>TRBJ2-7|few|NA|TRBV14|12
TGTGCCAGCAGCCAAGTATACTACGAGCAGTACTTC
CASSQVYYEQYF
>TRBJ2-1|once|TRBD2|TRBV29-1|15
TGCAGCGTTGAAGCGCGGGGGAGCTCCTACAATGAGCAGTTCTTC
CSVEARGSSYNEQFF
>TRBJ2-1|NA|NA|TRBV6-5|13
TGTGCCAGCAGTTACTCGGAGGGAAGAGAGCAGTTCTTC
CASSYSEGREQFF
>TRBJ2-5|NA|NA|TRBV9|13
TGTGCCAGCAGCGTAGGGCAGAAAGAGACCCAGTACTTC
CASSVGQKETQYF
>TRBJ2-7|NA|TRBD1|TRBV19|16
TGTGCCAGTAGTACCCTGAGACAGGGGATGGGCGACGAGCAGTACTTC
CASSTLRQGMGDEQYF
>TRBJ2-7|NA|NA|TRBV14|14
TGTGCCAGCAGCCAAGATGACAGCACCTACGAGCAGTACTTC
CASSQDDSTYEQYF
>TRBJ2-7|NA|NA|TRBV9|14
TGTGCCAGCAGCGTAGGAAGCGGCTCCTACGAGCAGTACTTC
CASSVGSGSYEQYF
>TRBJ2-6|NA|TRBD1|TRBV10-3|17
TGTGCCACCGAGGACAGGGATGGTGAGAGTGGGGCCAACGTCCTGACTTTC
CATEDRDGESGANVLTF
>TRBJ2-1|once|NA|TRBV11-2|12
TGTGCCAGCAGCTCCCTAGCTAATGAGCAGTTCTTC
CASSSLANEQFF
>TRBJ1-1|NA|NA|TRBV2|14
TGTGCCAGCAGTGAAGCTACAGGAGACCATGAAGCTTTCTTT
CASSEATGDHEAFF
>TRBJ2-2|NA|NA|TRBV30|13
TGTGCCTGTTTAAGAGAGAACACCGGGGAGCTGTTTTTT
CACLRENTGELFF
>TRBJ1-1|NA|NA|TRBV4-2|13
TGTGCCAGCAGCCAAATGGGGTTGGGTGAAGCTTTCTTT
CASSQMGLGEAFF
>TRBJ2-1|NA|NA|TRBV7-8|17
TGTGCCAGCAGCTTAGGGTTTAGCGGATACTCCTACAATGAGCAGTTCTTC
CASSLGFSGYSYNEQFF
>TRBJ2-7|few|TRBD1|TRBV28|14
TGTGCCAGCAGTTTCGGACAGGGTATCGGAGAGCAGTACTTC
CASSFGQGIGEQYF
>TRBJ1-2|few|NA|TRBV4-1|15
TGCGCCAGCAGCCAAGATGGCCGGGGAACTTATGGCTACACCTTC
CASSQDGRGTYGYTF
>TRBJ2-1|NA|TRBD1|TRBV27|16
TGTGCCAGCAGTGGGGGGGACAGGGGGCTTTACAATGAGCAGTTCTTC
CASSGGDRGLYNEQFF
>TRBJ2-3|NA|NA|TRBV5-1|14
TGCGCCAGCAGTAGGGGATTTAGCACAGATACGCAGTATTTT
CASSRGFSTDTQYF
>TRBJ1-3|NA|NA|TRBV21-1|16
TGTGCCAGCAGCGGTGGACAGGGGGCGTTCGGAAACACCATATATTTT
CASSGGQGAFGNTIYF